Each of the 5 T cell receptor beta chains below was sequenced from the same sample in a study of blood T cell repertoires in COVID-19. Measured with immunoSEQ multiplex PCR; TCRdb has only the in-frame clones, and not every one. Altogether around 250,000 clones are present, approximately 90% being singletons, with the ten largest covering approximately 4.2%. Material for sequencing was PBMCs or T cells enriched from blood (not recorded which). The receptors were gathered from a woman aged 25 to 39 who had recovered from COVID-19.

This clone has a handful of counts. The gene calls are TRBV13 and TRBJ2-7; 11 bases map to TRBD2. The CDR3 runs to 17 residues. J gave up 0 bases and V 5 bases, and 9 bases lay outside the gene matches. In germline, CDR1 is PRHDT, CDR2 FYEKMQ (reference sequence). The CDR3 DNA sequence: TGTGCCAGCAGCCCACCGGGACTAGCGGACAGCTCCTACGAGCAGTACTTC. This translates into CASSPPGLADSSYEQYF. Full variable domain (outside the CDR3, taken from reference TRBV13 and TRBJ2-7): AAGVIQSPRHLIKEKRETATLKCYPIPRHDTVYWYQQGPGQDPQFLISFYEKMQSDKGSIPDRFSAQQFSDYHSELNMSSLELGDSALYFCASSPPGLADSSYEQYFGPGTRLTVT.

The chain uses TRBV15 and TRBJ1-3, with 8 bases that match TRBD1. The CDR3 extends over 14 amino acids. With V trimmed by 3 bases and J by 2 bases, 0 bases remained unmatched. Germline V gene data show CDR1 as LNHNV and CDR2 as YYDKDF (reference sequence). The chain's CDR3 is CATSRTGAGNTIYF. The CDR3 DNA reads TGTGCCACCAGCAGGACAGGGGCTGGAAACACCATATATTTT.

The chain is built from TRBV28 and TRBJ1-1, with 11 bases aligning to TRBD1. V was pared by 5 bases and J by 7 bases, with 6 bases of the junction left unmatched. The CDR3 length is 14 residues. Germline values: CDR1 MDHEN, CDR2 SYDVKM. The CDR3 loop reads CASSLTGQGGEAFF. The DNA for the CDR3 is TGTGCCAGCAGTCTGACGGGACAGGGGGGTGAAGCTTTCTTT.

V is TRBV19 and J is TRBJ2-4; TRBD1 matches 7 bases. The CDR3 length is 15 residues. Germline V lookup: CDR1 LNHDA, CDR2 SQIVND (reference sequence). J gave up 8 bases and V 1 base, and 8 bases lay outside the gene matches. CDR3 region: CASSIVQTGRDIQYF. The CDR3 nucleotides read TGTGCCAGTAGTATAGTCCAGACAGGGAGAGACATTCAGTACTTC. The full variable domain, in which reference TRBV19 and TRBJ2-4 provide the parts outside the CDR3, is DGGITQSPKYLFRKEGQNVTLSCEQNLNHDAMYWYRQDPGQGLRLIYYSQIVNDFQKGDIAEGYSVSREKKESFPLTVTSAQKNPTAFYLCASSIVQTGRDIQYFGAGTRLSVL.

J is TRBJ2-7 and V is TRBV7-8, with 9 bases identical to TRBD1. This CDR3 has 15 amino acids. With 4 bases clipped from V and 1 base from J, the junction kept 5 bases outside the gene matches. Germline-derived CDR1 and CDR2 are SGHVS and FQNEAQ. The CDR3 coding sequence is TGTGCCAGCAGCTCCGGGACAGGGTGGTCCTACGAGCAGTACTTC. Residues: CASSSGTGWSYEQYF. Supplemented by reference TRBV7-8 and TRBJ2-7, the full variable domain reads GAGVSQSPRYKVAKRGQDVALRCDPISGHVSLFWYQQALGQGPEFLTYFQNEAQLDKSGLPSDRFFAERPEGSVSTLKIQRTQQEDSAVYLCASSSGTGWSYEQYFGPGTRLTVT.